This is a list of T cell receptor beta chains from one sample in a study of CD8 T cells in Susac syndrome. TCRdb re-called the immunoSEQ multiplex PCR reads with MiXCR, one entry per CDR3 protein. The sample lists roughly 180,000 distinct CDR3 sequences; about 93% were seen once. The sequenced sample consisted of CD4+ T cells from PBMCs. Receptors were obtained from a human donor with Susac syndrome. Both conserved end residues are part of each CDR3. A D gene is named only where the DNA matches it firmly. Clone sizes are given selectively: once, few, many, or a class where the clone is expanded.

V gene	J gene	clone size	D gene	CDR3 length	CDR3 protein	CDR3 DNA
TRBV13	TRBJ2-1	once	TRBD2	16	CASSQTGTTEGYSQFF	TGTGCCAGCAGTCAAACCGGGACTACGGAGGGGTATTCCCAGTTCTTC
TRBV4-1	TRBJ2-5	NA	NA	14	CASSQGGTQETQYF	TGCGCCAGCAGCCAAGGAGGCACTCAAGAGACCCAGTACTTC
TRBV7-9	TRBJ2-5	NA	NA	14	CASSLERIQETQYF	TGTGCCAGCAGCTTGGAGCGCATACAAGAGACCCAGTACTTC
TRBV18	TRBJ2-2	NA	TRBD1	15	CASSPGTGYTGELFF	TGTGCCAGCTCACCTGGGACAGGTTACACCGGGGAGCTGTTTTTT
TRBV6-5	TRBJ2-7	NA	NA	13	CASSPSSSYEQYF	TGTGCCAGCAGTCCATCTAGCTCCTACGAGCAGTACTTC
TRBV7-2	TRBJ2-1	NA	TRBD2	16	CASSTAGLADTEEQFF	TGTGCCAGCAGCACCGCGGGACTAGCGGATACGGAGGAGCAGTTCTTC
TRBV30	TRBJ1-1	NA	TRBD1	14	CAWNRDRQNTEAFF	TGTGCCTGGAACAGGGACAGGCAGAACACTGAAGCTTTCTTT
TRBV20-1	TRBJ1-3	NA	NA	12	CSASSVRNTIYF	TGCAGTGCTAGTTCCGTCAGAAACACCATATATTTT
TRBV6-2/TRBV6-3	TRBJ2-5	NA	TRBD1	16	CASSSTTPGQEETQYF	TGTGCCAGCAGTTCCACGACCCCGGGACAGGAAGAGACCCAGTACTTC
TRBV10-3	TRBJ1-2	once	TRBD1	14	CAITPGQANYGYTF	TGTGCCATAACCCCCGGACAGGCCAACTATGGCTACACCTTC
TRBV6-6	TRBJ1-3	NA	TRBD1	15	CASRSGGLSGNTIYF	TGTGCCAGCAGGTCAGGGGGCCTCTCTGGAAACACCATATATTTT
TRBV7-8	TRBJ2-7	NA	TRBD2	15	CASSSTSGGPYEQYF	TGTGCCAGCAGCTCCACTAGCGGGGGTCCCTACGAGCAGTACTTC
TRBV7-2	TRBJ2-3	once	TRBD2	18	CASSLDLAGRRSTDTQYF	TGTGCCAGCAGCTTAGATCTAGCGGGACGAAGGAGCACAGATACGCAGTATTTT
TRBV20-1	TRBJ1-5	NA	NA	13	CSARIDSNQPQHF	TGCAGTGCTAGAATTGATTCCAATCAGCCCCAGCATTTT
TRBV29-1	TRBJ1-1	NA	TRBD1	13	CSVSQGAVTEAFF	TGCAGCGTCTCACAGGGGGCGGTAACTGAAGCTTTCTTT
TRBV29-1	TRBJ1-2	NA	NA	13	CSVEAGAGYGYTF	TGCAGCGTTGAAGCTGGGGCCGGCTATGGCTACACCTTC
TRBV6-4	TRBJ2-3	NA	TRBD2	15	CASSERGGDTDTQYF	TGTGCCAGCAGCGAGCGGGGGGGAGACACAGATACGCAGTATTTT
TRBV20-1	TRBJ2-2	NA	TRBD2	18	CSARDRLAGVSSAGELFF	TGCAGTGCTAGAGATCGACTAGCGGGAGTCTCATCGGCCGGGGAGCTGTTTTTT
TRBV20-1	TRBJ2-3	NA	NA	12	CSASGGTDTQYF	TGCAGTGCTAGTGGGGGCACAGATACGCAGTATTTT
TRBV7-9	TRBJ2-5	NA	NA	9	CASSLEGHF	TGTGCCAGCAGCTTGGAGGGACACTTC
TRBV7-8	TRBJ2-1	once	NA	16	CASSFLSGATYNEQFF	TGTGCCAGCAGCTTCCTTTCTGGGGCCACCTACAATGAGCAGTTCTTC
TRBV20-1	TRBJ2-7	NA	NA	15	CSARDGSEGTYEQYF	TGCAGTGCTAGAGATGGGTCCGAAGGAACCTACGAGCAGTACTTC
TRBV28	TRBJ2-1	NA	TRBD2	15	CATEVRGGLGDEQFF	TGTGCCACAGAAGTACGCGGGGGGCTCGGCGATGAGCAGTTCTTC
TRBV5-1	TRBJ2-7	NA	NA	13	CASSLFQEYEQYF	TGCGCCAGCAGCTTGTTCCAAGAGTACGAGCAGTACTTC
TRBV5-6	TRBJ2-2	NA	TRBD1	16	CASSLLGQVGTGELFF	TGTGCCAGCAGCTTGCTAGGACAGGTTGGCACCGGGGAGCTGTTTTTT
TRBV5-1	TRBJ1-4	NA	NA	16	CASSLDVAGPNEKLFF	TGCGCCAGCAGCTTGGATGTGGCAGGTCCTAATGAAAAACTGTTTTTT
TRBV12-3/TRBV12-4	TRBJ2-1	NA	TRBD1	14	CASSSGQGEDEQFF	TGTGCCAGCAGTTCCGGACAGGGAGAGGATGAGCAGTTCTTC
TRBV7-8	TRBJ2-2	NA	NA	15	CASRPQGTVTGELFF	TGTGCCAGCAGACCACAGGGGACTGTAACCGGGGAGCTGTTTTTT
TRBV20-1	TRBJ2-7	NA	NA	14	CSARDALGLNEQYF	TGCAGTGCTAGAGATGCACTAGGCTTGAACGAGCAGTACTTC
TRBV29-1	TRBJ1-2	NA	TRBD1	14	CSVAPTGGTYGYTF	TGCAGCGTTGCACCGACAGGGGGCACCTATGGCTACACCTTC
TRBV11-3	TRBJ2-1	NA	TRBD1	17	CASSPRQGPDSYNEQFF	TGTGCCAGCAGCCCCCGACAGGGCCCTGACTCCTACAATGAGCAGTTCTTC
TRBV18	TRBJ2-1	NA	TRBD1	17	CASSLTVGTESYNEQFF	TGTGCCAGCTCCCTAACCGTCGGGACAGAGTCCTACAATGAGCAGTTCTTC
TRBV6-5	TRBJ2-7	NA	NA	14	CASSYSGVPNEQYF	TGTGCCAGCAGTTACTCGGGGGTGCCTAACGAGCAGTACTTC
TRBV28	TRBJ2-1	NA	NA	16	CASSLSSGLGRNEQFF	TGTGCCAGCAGTTTATCGAGCGGGTTGGGTCGGAATGAGCAGTTCTTC
TRBV11-2	TRBJ1-2	NA	NA	13	CASSFPGGSGYTF	TGTGCCAGCAGCTTTCCGGGGGGCAGTGGCTACACCTTC
TRBV5-1	TRBJ1-1	NA	NA	13	CASSLDWNAEAFF	TGCGCCAGCAGCTTGGACTGGAACGCTGAAGCTTTCTTT
TRBV3-1	TRBJ2-5	once	TRBD2	16	CASSHSPGLAGETQYF	TGTGCCAGCAGCCACTCCCCGGGACTAGCGGGAGAGACCCAGTACTTC
TRBV6-4	TRBJ2-3	NA	NA	13	CASSDSMRDTQYF	TGTGCCAGCAGTGACTCAATGAGGGATACGCAGTATTTT
TRBV18	TRBJ2-7	NA	TRBD1	16	CASSPRTGTGSLEQYF	TGTGCCAGCTCACCACGTACAGGGACAGGGTCCCTCGAGCAGTACTTC
TRBV29-1	TRBJ2-1	NA	TRBD2	18	CSVERPGGGALSYNEQFF	TGCAGCGTTGAGCGCCCTGGCGGGGGGGCCCTCTCCTACAATGAGCAGTTCTTC
TRBV9	TRBJ1-1	NA	TRBD1	15	CASSALTGIDTEAFF	TGTGCCAGCAGCGCCCTGACAGGGATCGACACTGAAGCTTTCTTT
TRBV29-1	TRBJ2-2	NA	NA	13	CSVGGDHVGELFF	TGCAGCGTTGGGGGGGACCATGTCGGGGAGCTGTTTTTT
TRBV20-1	TRBJ2-6	NA	NA	14	CSARGQSGANVLTF	TGCAGTGCTAGAGGACAGTCTGGGGCCAACGTCCTGACTTTC
TRBV7-9	TRBJ2-1	NA	TRBD1	16	CASSSPGTGVYNEQFF	TGTGCCAGCAGCTCCCCGGGGACAGGGGTTTACAATGAGCAGTTCTTC
TRBV12-3/TRBV12-4	TRBJ1-5	NA	NA	15	CASSTVGQDNQPQHF	TGTGCCAGCAGTACCGTTGGGCAGGACAATCAGCCCCAGCATTTT